This T cell receptor beta chain was obtained from a study of response to subunit inactivated influenza vaccine. Study-level findings and limits: Authors suggested that a seasonal influenza vaccination recruits few new T cells each time.

V shed 8 bases and J 8 bases; nucleotides not matched to a gene: 3. The CDR3 has 12 amino acids. CDR1 and CDR2 (germline): LGHDT, YNNKEL (reference sequence). In the case of this clonotype: What it binds is unknown.

A single record per CDR3 protein comes from TCRdb applying MiXCR to the RT-PCR reads. The table has 610,000 or so distinct CDR3 sequences, about 15% seen once. J is TRBJ2-1 and V is TRBV3-1, with TRBD2 matching 10 bases. This TCR was sampled from a man aged 45-65 years who received an inactivated influenza vaccine. The source was PBMCs from blood, collected 11 to 12 days after vaccination. The CDR3 bases are TGTGCCAGCGCTAGCGGGAGCTATGAGCAGTTCTTC. Encoded protein: CASASGSYEQFF.